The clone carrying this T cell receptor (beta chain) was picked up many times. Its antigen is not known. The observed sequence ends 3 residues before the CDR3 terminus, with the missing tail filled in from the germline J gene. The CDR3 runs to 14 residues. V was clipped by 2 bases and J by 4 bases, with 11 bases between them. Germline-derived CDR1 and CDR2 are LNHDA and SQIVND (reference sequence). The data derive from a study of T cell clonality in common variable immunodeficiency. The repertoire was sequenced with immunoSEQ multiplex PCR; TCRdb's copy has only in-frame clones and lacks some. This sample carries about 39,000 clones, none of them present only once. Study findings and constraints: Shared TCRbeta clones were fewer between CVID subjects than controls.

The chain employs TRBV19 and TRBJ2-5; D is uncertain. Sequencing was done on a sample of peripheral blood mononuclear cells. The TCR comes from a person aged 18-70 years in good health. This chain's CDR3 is CASSIPQAPETQYF. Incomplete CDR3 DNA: TGTGCCAGTAGTATACCGCAGGCGCCAGAGACC.